This TCR beta chain was found in a study of CD8 T cells in Susac syndrome. This clonotype was seen once. Its specificity is not known. General study findings and limits: The authors found no clonal expansion in Susac syndrome CD4+ T cell repertoires.

The RNA, about 0.5 to 1 ug, was put through reverse transcription using random hexamers. Across 54 Vbeta and 13 Jbeta, TCR beta CDR3 was amplified with immunoSEQ multiplex PCR. MiXCR was run by TCRdb on the immunoSEQ multiplex PCR reads, yielding one entry per CDR3 protein. This sample carries about 200,000 distinct CDR3 sequences, roughly 91% of them seen once, and the ten largest clones take roughly 0.087%. The recently defined diagnostic criteria for definite or probable disease were met by the Susac syndrome patients. Negative isolation yielded CD8+ and CD4+ T cells; FACS enriched TEMRA cells. Germline V CDR1 and CDR2: SGDLS, YYNGEE. V lost 4 bases and J 5 bases, leaving 16 bases between the germline ends. CDR3 size: 15 residues.

Sequenced material: CD4+ T cells from PBMCs. V gene TRBV9 combines with J gene TRBJ2-1; D remains ambiguous. The clonotype comes from a human donor with Susac syndrome. CDR3 region: CASSPAHSGDNEQFF. CDR3 DNA sequence: TGTGCCAGCAGCCCCGCCCATTCCGGTGACAATGAGCAGTTCTTC. The full variable domain, in which reference TRBV9 and TRBJ2-1 provide the parts outside the CDR3, is DSGVTQTPKHLITATGQRVTLRCSPRSGDLSVYWYQQSLDQGLQFLIQYYNGEERAKGNILERFSAQQFPDLHSELNLSSLELGDSALYFCASSPAHSGDNEQFFGPGTRLTVL.